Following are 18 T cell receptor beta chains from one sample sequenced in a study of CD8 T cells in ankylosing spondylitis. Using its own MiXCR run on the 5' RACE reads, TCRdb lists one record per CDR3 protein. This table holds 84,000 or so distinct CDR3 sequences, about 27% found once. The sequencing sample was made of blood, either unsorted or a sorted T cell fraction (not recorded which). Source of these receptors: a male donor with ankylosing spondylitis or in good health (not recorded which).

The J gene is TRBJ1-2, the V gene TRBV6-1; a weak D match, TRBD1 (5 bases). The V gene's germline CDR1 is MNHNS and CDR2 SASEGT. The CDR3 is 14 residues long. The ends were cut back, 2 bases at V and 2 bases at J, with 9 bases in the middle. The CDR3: CASSERGSNYGYTF. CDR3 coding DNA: TGTGCCAGCAGTGAACGGGGGTCCAACTATGGCTACACCTTC.

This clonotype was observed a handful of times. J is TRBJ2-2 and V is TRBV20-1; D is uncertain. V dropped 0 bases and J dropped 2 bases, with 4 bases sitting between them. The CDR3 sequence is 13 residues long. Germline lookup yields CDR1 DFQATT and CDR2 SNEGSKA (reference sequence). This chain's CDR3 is CSARDLNTGELFF. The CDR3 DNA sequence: TGCAGTGCTAGAGATCTAAACACCGGGGAGCTGTTTTTT.

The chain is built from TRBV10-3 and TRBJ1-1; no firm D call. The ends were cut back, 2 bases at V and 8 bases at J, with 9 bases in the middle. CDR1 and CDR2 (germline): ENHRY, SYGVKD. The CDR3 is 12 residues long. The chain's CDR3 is CAISEMRQEAFF. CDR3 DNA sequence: TGTGCCATCAGTGAGATGAGGCAGGAAGCTTTCTTT.

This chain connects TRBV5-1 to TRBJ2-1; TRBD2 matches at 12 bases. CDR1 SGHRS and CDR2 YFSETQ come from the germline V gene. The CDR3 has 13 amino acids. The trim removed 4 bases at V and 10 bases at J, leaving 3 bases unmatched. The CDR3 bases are TGCGCCAGCAGCCCCACTAGCGGGAGGGAGCAGTTCTTC. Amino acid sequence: CASSPTSGREQFF.

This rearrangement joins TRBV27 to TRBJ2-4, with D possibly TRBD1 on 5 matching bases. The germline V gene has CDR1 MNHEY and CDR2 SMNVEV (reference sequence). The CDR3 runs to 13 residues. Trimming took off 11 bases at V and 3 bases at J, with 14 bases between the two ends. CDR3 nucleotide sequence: TGTGCCGTTGGGCTAAGGGGCAAAAACATTCAGTACTTC. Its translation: CAVGLRGKNIQYF.

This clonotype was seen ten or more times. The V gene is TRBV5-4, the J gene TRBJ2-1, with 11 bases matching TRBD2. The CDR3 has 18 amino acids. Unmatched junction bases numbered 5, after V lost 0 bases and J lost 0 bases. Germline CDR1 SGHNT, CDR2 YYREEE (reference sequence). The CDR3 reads CASSLAIAGGVSYNEQFF. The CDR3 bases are TGTGCCAGCAGCTTGGCCATAGCGGGAGGGGTCTCCTACAATGAGCAGTTCTTC. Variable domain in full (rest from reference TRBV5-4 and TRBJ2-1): ETGVTQSPTHLIKTRGQQVTLRCSSQSGHNTVSWYQQALGQGPQFIFQYYREEENGRGNFPPRFSGLQFPNYSSELNVNALELDDSALYLCASSLAIAGGVSYNEQFFGPGTRLTVL.

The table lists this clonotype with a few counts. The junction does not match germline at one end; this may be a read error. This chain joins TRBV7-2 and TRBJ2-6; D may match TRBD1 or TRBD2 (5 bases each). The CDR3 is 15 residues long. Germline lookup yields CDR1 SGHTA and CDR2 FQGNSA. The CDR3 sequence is CASSVSMSGANGLTF. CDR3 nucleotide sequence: TGTGCCAGCAGCGTCTCTATGTCCGGGGCCAACGGCCTGACTTTC.

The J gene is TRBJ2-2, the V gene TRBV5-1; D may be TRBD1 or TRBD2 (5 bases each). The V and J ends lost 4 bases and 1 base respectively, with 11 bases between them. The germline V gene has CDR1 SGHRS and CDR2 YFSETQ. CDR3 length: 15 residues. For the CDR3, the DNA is TGCGCCAGCAGCGACTTTGGGGGGAACACCGGGGAGCTGTTTTTT. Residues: CASSDFGGNTGELFF.

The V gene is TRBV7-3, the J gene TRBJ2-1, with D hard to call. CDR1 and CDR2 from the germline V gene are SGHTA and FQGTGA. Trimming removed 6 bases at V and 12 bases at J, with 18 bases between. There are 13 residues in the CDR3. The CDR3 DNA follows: TGTGCCAGCAGTCCCTCAGGTGTCTCAGGGCAGTTCTTC. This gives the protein CASSPSGVSGQFF.

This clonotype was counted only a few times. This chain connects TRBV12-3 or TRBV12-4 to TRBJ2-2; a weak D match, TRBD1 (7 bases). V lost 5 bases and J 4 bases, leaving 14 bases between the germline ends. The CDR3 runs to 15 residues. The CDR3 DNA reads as TGTGCCAGCAGTCGACAGGGAGGCAGCACCGGGGAGCTGTTTTTT. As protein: CASSRQGGSTGELFF.

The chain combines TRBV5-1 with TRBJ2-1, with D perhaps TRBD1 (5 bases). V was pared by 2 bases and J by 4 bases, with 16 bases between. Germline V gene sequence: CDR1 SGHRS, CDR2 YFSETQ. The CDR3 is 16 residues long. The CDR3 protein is CASSLLLRQNYNEQFF. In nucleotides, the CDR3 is TGCGCCAGCAGCTTACTCCTTAGACAGAATTACAATGAGCAGTTCTTC.

Here the CDR3 DNA reads TGCAGTGCCAACCGGGACAGGGTTGATACGCAGTATTTT. This gives the protein CSANRDRVDTQYF. The rearrangement links TRBV20-1 to TRBJ2-3, with TRBD1 matching 9 bases. The germline CDR1 and CDR2 sequences are DFQATT and SNEGSKA (reference sequence). The V and J ends lost 6 bases and 6 bases, in that order; junction bases with no gene match: 7. The CDR3 loop spans 13 amino acids.

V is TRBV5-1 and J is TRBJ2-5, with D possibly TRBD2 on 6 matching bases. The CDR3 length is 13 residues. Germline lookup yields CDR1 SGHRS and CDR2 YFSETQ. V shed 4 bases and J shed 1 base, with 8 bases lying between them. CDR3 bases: TGCGCCAGCAGCATGGGACTCCAAGAGACCCAGTACTTC. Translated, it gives CASSMGLQETQYF.

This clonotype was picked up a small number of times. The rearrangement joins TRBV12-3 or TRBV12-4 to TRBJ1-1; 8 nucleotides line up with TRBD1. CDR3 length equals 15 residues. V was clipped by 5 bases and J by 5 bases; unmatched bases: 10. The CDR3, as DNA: TGTGCCAGCAGTCCCTGGACAGGGAGACAAACTGAAGCTTTCTTT. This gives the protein CASSPWTGRQTEAFF.

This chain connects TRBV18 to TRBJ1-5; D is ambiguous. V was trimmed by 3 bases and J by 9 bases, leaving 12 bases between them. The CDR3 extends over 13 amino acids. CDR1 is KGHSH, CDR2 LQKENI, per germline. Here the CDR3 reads CASSPPDLGPQHF. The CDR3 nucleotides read TGTGCCAGCTCACCCCCGGATTTGGGGCCCCAGCATTTT.

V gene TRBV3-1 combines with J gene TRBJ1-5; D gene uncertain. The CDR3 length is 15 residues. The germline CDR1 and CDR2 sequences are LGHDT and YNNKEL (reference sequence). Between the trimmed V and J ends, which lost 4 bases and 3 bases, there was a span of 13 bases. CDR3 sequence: CASSPEVGYNQPQHF. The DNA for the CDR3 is TGTGCCAGCAGCCCAGAGGTGGGCTACAATCAGCCCCAGCATTTT. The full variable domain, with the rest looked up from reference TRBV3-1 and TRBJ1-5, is DTAVSQTPKYLVTQMGNDKSIKCEQNLGHDTMYWYKQDSKKFLKIMFSYNNKELIINETVPNRFSPKSPDKAHLNLHINSLELGDSAVYFCASSPEVGYNQPQHFGDGTRLSIL.

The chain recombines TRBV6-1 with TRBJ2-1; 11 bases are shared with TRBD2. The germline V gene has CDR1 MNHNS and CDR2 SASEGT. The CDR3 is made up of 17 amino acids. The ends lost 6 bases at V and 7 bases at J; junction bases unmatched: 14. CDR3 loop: CASSPTILAGGYNEQFF. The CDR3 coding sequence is TGTGCCAGCAGCCCCACTATCTTAGCGGGAGGGTATAATGAGCAGTTCTTC.

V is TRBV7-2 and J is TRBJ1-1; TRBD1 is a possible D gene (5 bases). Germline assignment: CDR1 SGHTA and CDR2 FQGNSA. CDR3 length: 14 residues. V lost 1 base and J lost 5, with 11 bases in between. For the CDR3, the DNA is TGTGCCAGCAGCTTAGAGGGGCGAGGGACTGAAGCTTTCTTT. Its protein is CASSLEGRGTEAFF.